This paragraph covers one TCR beta chain sequence. Produced via immunoSEQ multiplex PCR; TCRdb's table is partial and in-frame only. Here the sample spans under 2,000 clones, around 66% being singletons. This CDR3 is built from 16 residues. Unmatched junction bases numbered 5, after V lost 3 bases and J lost 3 bases. The V gene's germline CDR1 is SGHVS and CDR2 FQNEAQ. The data are from a study of coeliac disease. What was sequenced was lymphocytes from the gut lamina propria. The receptor was derived from a human donor without celiac disease. The chain combines TRBV7-8 with TRBJ2-1; 10 positions agree with TRBD2. In nucleotides, the CDR3 is TGTGCCAGCAGCTTGGGTTCTAGCGGGAGCTACAATGAGCAGTTCTTC. As protein: CASSLGSSGSYNEQFF.